The clone carrying this T cell receptor (beta chain) occurred once. The antigen is not known. Germline CDR1 is KGHSH and CDR2 is LQKENI. The CDR3 totals 14 residues. V was cut by 3 bases and J by 4 bases, with 9 bases left in between. The validation cohort, a group of 120 subjects, included the donors and was separate from the roughly 620-subject first cohort. The data derive from a study of cytomegalovirus exposure and HLA in healthy donors. Overall study results and limits: In vitro data verified a few CMV-associated chains as specific for CMV antigens. In a later analysis, first-cohort TCR clusters were found to tend to co-occur in the approximately 120 validation repertoires. Listed as cytomegalovirus-associated were 150 to 200 TCR beta chains.

TCRdb keeps only in-frame clones here, not all; method: immunoSEQ multiplex PCR. The sample holds about 120,000 clones; 88% are singletons and the top ten take about 6.3%. Material for sequencing was PBMCs. The receptor was derived from a woman aged 18-35 years in good health and CMV-seropositive. The gene calls are TRBV18 and TRBJ1-4; D is possibly TRBD1 (6 bases). CDR3 sequence reads: CASSPDRYNEKLFF. In DNA, the CDR3 is TGTGCCAGCTCACCCGACAGGTATAATGAAAAACTGTTTTTT.